This is a list of T cell receptor beta chains from one sample in a study of T cell changes during pregnancy in multiple sclerosis. Sequencing was performed with immunoSEQ multiplex PCR; in TCRdb, only in-frame clones are kept and a portion is missing. The sample holds around 56,000 clones; 90% are singletons and the top ten take roughly 2%. The sequences come from peripheral blood, collected in the first trimester of pregnancy. These receptors originate from a female donor in good health, enrolled as a control in a pregnancy study. The CDR3 runs from the conserved cysteine through the conserved F or W. A D gene is named only where the DNA matches it firmly. Expanded clones are given a class, and other clones once, few, many or no size at all.

cdr3_nt: TGTGCCAGCAGCCGGGGAGGCACAGATACGCAGTATTTT; cdr3_aa: CASSRGGTDTQYF; v_call: TRBV11-2; j_call: TRBJ2-3; clone_size: once; d_call: .
cdr3_nt: TGTGCCAGTAGATCGGGGAACACTGAAGCTTTCTTT; cdr3_aa: CASRSGNTEAFF; v_call: TRBV19; j_call: TRBJ1-1; clone_size: .; d_call: .
cdr3_nt: TGTGCCAGCAGGGGAGCGGGGAACACCGGGGAGCTGTTTTTT; cdr3_aa: CASRGAGNTGELFF; v_call: TRBV6-4; j_call: TRBJ2-2; clone_size: .; d_call: .
cdr3_nt: TGTGCCAAACCGGGCCGCGAGGGGGAATTGGAAGGAAACACCATATATTTT; cdr3_aa: CAKPGREGELEGNTIYF; v_call: TRBV6-4; j_call: TRBJ1-3; clone_size: .; d_call: .
cdr3_nt: TGTGCCAGCAGCGTAGATTTCGGGAGGGGGGACACTGAAGCTTTCTTT; cdr3_aa: CASSVDFGRGDTEAFF; v_call: TRBV9; j_call: TRBJ1-1; clone_size: .; d_call: .
cdr3_nt: TGTGCCACTAATGGGGGGATGAACACTGAAGCTTTCTTT; cdr3_aa: CATNGGMNTEAFF; v_call: TRBV6-5; j_call: TRBJ1-1; clone_size: .; d_call: .
cdr3_nt: TGTGCCAGCTCAGGGGGACAGGTGGGGTCCTACGAGCAGTACTTC; cdr3_aa: CASSGGQVGSYEQYF; v_call: TRBV18; j_call: TRBJ2-7; clone_size: .; d_call: TRBD1
cdr3_nt: TGTGCCACCAGCAGAGATCGGCGGGGTTCGGAGACCCAGTACTTC; cdr3_aa: CATSRDRRGSETQYF; v_call: TRBV15; j_call: TRBJ2-5; clone_size: few; d_call: .
cdr3_nt: TGTGCCAGCAGGGAGGGGTCCACCTACGAGCAGTACTTC; cdr3_aa: CASREGSTYEQYF; v_call: TRBV28; j_call: TRBJ2-7; clone_size: .; d_call: .
cdr3_nt: TGTGCCATCAGTGAGTCGGTACAGCGGGGGCCCCAAGAGACCCAGTACTTC; cdr3_aa: CAISESVQRGPQETQYF; v_call: TRBV10-3; j_call: TRBJ2-5; clone_size: .; d_call: TRBD2
cdr3_nt: TGTGCCAGCAGCTCGGCGGGGGTGGGCACTGAAGCTTTCTTT; cdr3_aa: CASSSAGVGTEAFF; v_call: TRBV7-9; j_call: TRBJ1-1; clone_size: .; d_call: .
cdr3_nt: TGTGCCATCAGTGGCCCGGGGGGGGTTAGCTCCTACAATGAGCAGTTCTTC; cdr3_aa: CAISGPGGVSSYNEQFF; v_call: TRBV10-3; j_call: TRBJ2-1; clone_size: .; d_call: TRBD2
cdr3_nt: TGTGCCAGCAGTCCCCTAGCGGGAGCCACCGGGGAGCTGTTTTTT; cdr3_aa: CASSPLAGATGELFF; v_call: TRBV6-4; j_call: TRBJ2-2; clone_size: .; d_call: TRBD2
cdr3_nt: TGTGCCAGCAGCAAAGCCGAGGGCGGGACGTCTGGGGCCAACGTCCTGACTTTC; cdr3_aa: CASSKAEGGTSGANVLTF; v_call: TRBV21-1; j_call: TRBJ2-6; clone_size: .; d_call: .
cdr3_nt: TGTGCCAGCAGTGATAGCCGGGACAGCGTATCCTACGAGCAGTACTTC; cdr3_aa: CASSDSRDSVSYEQYF; v_call: TRBV2; j_call: TRBJ2-7; clone_size: .; d_call: TRBD1
cdr3_nt: TGCGCCAGCAGCTCCATGTGGGGGGTTCAAGACTCTGGAAACACCATATATTTT; cdr3_aa: CASSSMWGVQDSGNTIYF; v_call: TRBV5-1; j_call: TRBJ1-3; clone_size: .; d_call: .
cdr3_nt: TGTGCCAGCAGCGGACTAGCGGATGAGCAGTTCTTC; cdr3_aa: CASSGLADEQFF; v_call: TRBV9; j_call: TRBJ2-1; clone_size: .; d_call: TRBD2
cdr3_nt: TGTGCCAGCAGCTTAACGGAAGGGACTAGCTTCCACAATGAGCAGTTCTTC; cdr3_aa: CASSLTEGTSFHNEQFF; v_call: TRBV7-9; j_call: TRBJ2-1; clone_size: .; d_call: TRBD2
cdr3_nt: TGCGCCAGCAGCCAAGATTTGGGGGGGCTTACTGAAGCTTTCTTT; cdr3_aa: CASSQDLGGLTEAFF; v_call: TRBV4-1; j_call: TRBJ1-1; clone_size: .; d_call: .
cdr3_nt: TGTGCCAGCAGGCGGATGCATAGCAATCAGCCCCAGCATTTT; cdr3_aa: CASRRMHSNQPQHF; v_call: TRBV28; j_call: TRBJ1-5; clone_size: .; d_call: .
cdr3_nt: TGTGCCTGGAGTGTCGAGGGCACCGGGGAGCTGTTTTTT; cdr3_aa: CAWSVEGTGELFF; v_call: TRBV30; j_call: TRBJ2-2; clone_size: .; d_call: .
cdr3_nt: TGTGCCAGCTCACCACCGGGGGCGGATTATGGCTACACCTTC; cdr3_aa: CASSPPGADYGYTF; v_call: TRBV18; j_call: TRBJ1-2; clone_size: .; d_call: .
cdr3_nt: TGTGCCTGGAGTTCCTCTACCGTCTCCGGGGAGCTGTTTTTT; cdr3_aa: CAWSSSTVSGELFF; v_call: TRBV30; j_call: TRBJ2-2; clone_size: .; d_call: .
cdr3_nt: TGTGCCAGCAGAACTAATGGACAGGGGGGCTACACCTTC; cdr3_aa: CASRTNGQGGYTF; v_call: TRBV6-5; j_call: TRBJ1-2; clone_size: .; d_call: TRBD1
cdr3_nt: TGTGCCAGCAGCTTAGCAGGGGAATCCTACGAGCAGTACTTC; cdr3_aa: CASSLAGESYEQYF; v_call: TRBV7-9; j_call: TRBJ2-7; clone_size: few; d_call: .
cdr3_nt: TGTGCCAGCAGCCCACCCGCAGGGGTGGACACTGAAGCTTTCTTT; cdr3_aa: CASSPPAGVDTEAFF; v_call: TRBV13; j_call: TRBJ1-1; clone_size: .; d_call: .
cdr3_nt: TGTGCCACCAGCAGTCGGGGGATACGCCAAGAGACCCAGTACTTC; cdr3_aa: CATSSRGIRQETQYF; v_call: TRBV15; j_call: TRBJ2-5; clone_size: .; d_call: .
cdr3_nt: TGTGCCAGCAGCCGAGTGACAGGGACCAATGAGCAGTTCTTC; cdr3_aa: CASSRVTGTNEQFF; v_call: TRBV5-6; j_call: TRBJ2-1; clone_size: .; d_call: TRBD1